The 3 T cell receptor beta chains below were found in one sample sequenced in a study of blood T cell repertoires in COVID-19. Method: immunoSEQ multiplex PCR; TCRdb's copy keeps in-frame clones and lacks some. The sample lists roughly 120,000 clones, about 89% occurring once. Sequencing input: peripheral blood. The receptor source for this set is a woman in her 70s with acute or convalescent COVID-19.

This chain uses TRBV5-1 with TRBJ2-1, with 10 positions matching TRBD1. The CDR3 sequence is 15 residues long. CDR1 is SGHRS, CDR2 YFSETQ, per germline. J gave up 2 bases and V 7 bases, and 6 bases lay outside the gene matches. CDR3 nucleotide sequence: TGCGCCAGCGGCACCGGGACAGGGGCCTACAATGAGCAGTTCTTC. It is translated as CASGTGTGAYNEQFF.

This clone was recorded many times. The chain employs TRBV18 and TRBJ2-3; possibly TRBD1 for D (7 bases). Trimming shortened V by 3 bases and J by 1 base, and 14 bases separated the two germline ends. The V gene's germline CDR1 is KGHSH and CDR2 LQKENI. The CDR3 runs 16 residues. The CDR3 nucleotides are TGTGCCAGCTCACCCCCACAGGGGAGGCGCACAGATACGCAGTATTTT. Protein product: CASSPPQGRRTDTQYF. Based on the CDR3 plus reference TRBV18 and TRBJ2-3, the full variable domain is NAGVMQNPRHLVRRRGQEARLRCSPMKGHSHVYWYRQLPEEGLKFMVYLQKENIIDESGMPKERFSAEFPKEGPSILRIQQVVRGDSAAYFCASSPPQGRRTDTQYFGPGTRLTVL.

J is TRBJ1-1 and V is TRBV28; TRBD1 agrees at 10 bases. The CDR3 covers 14 residues. V gave up 2 bases and J gave up 9 bases; unmatched junction bases: 6. CDR1 is MDHEN and CDR2 is SYDVKM in the germline V gene. This CDR3 is CASSLGTGVGKAFF. In DNA, the CDR3 is TGTGCCAGCAGTTTAGGGACAGGGGTCGGGAAAGCTTTCTTT.